This TCR beta chain was profiled in a study of Ad26.COV2.S vaccination and SARS-CoV-2 variants. Clones were read by immunoSEQ multiplex PCR, and TCRdb kept only the in-frame ones, dropping some. The sample shows about 320,000 clones, 90% of them seen only once. Treatment in this sample: around 19 received Ad26.COV2.S at low or high dose, single or two shots; about five received placebo; per-sample allocation not given. The samples were gathered on day 63 after the first injection of vaccine or placebo. CDR1 and CDR2 (germline): LNHDA, SQIVND (reference sequence). V lost 5 bases, J lost 0 bases, and 2 bases stayed unmatched. This CDR3 region has 15 residues.

The sample here was peripheral blood, taken in a trial of Ad26.COV2.S vaccine versus placebo. The chain employs TRBV19 and TRBJ1-3, with TRBD1 identical over 9 bases. The TCR sequence derives from a person aged 18-60 years who received the Ad26.COV2.S COVID-19 vaccine or a placebo. CDR3 region: CASSWDRVSGNTIYF. The CDR3 nucleotides are TGTGCCAGTAGTTGGGACAGGGTCTCTGGAAACACCATATATTTT.